The 9 T cell receptor beta chains reported below all come from one sample, sequenced in a study of cytomegalovirus exposure and HLA in healthy donors. 60 Vbeta and 13 Jbeta primers were used in PCR. Libraries were prepared by immunoSEQ multiplex PCR; TCRdb keeps only in-frame clonotypes and omits some of them. In the table there are tens of thousands of clones, roughly 73% of which are singletons. Sequencing was done on a sample of PBMCs. These receptors all come from a man in his forties in good health and CMV-seronegative.

V is TRBV7-6 and J is TRBJ2-1; maybe TRBD2 (5 bases). The CDR3 consists of 15 residues. The V gene lost 1 base and the J gene lost 5 bases, with 12 bases spanning the gap. In germline, CDR1 is SGHVS, CDR2 FNYEAQ. The CDR3 is CASSLVGGRDNEQFF. The DNA for the CDR3 is TGTGCCAGCAGCTTAGTCGGCGGGCGGGACAATGAGCAGTTCTTC.

This rearrangement joins TRBV28 to TRBJ2-6; 15 bases agree with TRBD2. The ends lost 6 bases at V and 3 bases at J; junction bases unmatched: 6. The CDR3 contains 18 residues. Germline V gene lookup returns CDR1 MDHEN and CDR2 SYDVKM. In DNA form, the CDR3 reads TGTGCCAGCAGACGTATGGGACTAGCGGGAGGTGGGGCCAACGTCCTGACTTTC. Encoded protein: CASRRMGLAGGGANVLTF.

The chain carries TRBV13 and TRBJ2-5, with a possible D match to TRBD2 (6 bases). The CDR3 contains 14 residues. Trimming shortened V by 3 bases and J by 7 bases, and 15 bases separated the two germline ends. Germline assignment: CDR1 PRHDT and CDR2 FYEKMQ (reference sequence). The CDR3 DNA follows: TGTGCCAGCAGCTTCGGGGGATCGGGGGTGACCCAGTACTTC. Residues: CASSFGGSGVTQYF.

The genes are TRBV28 and TRBJ2-4, with a weak D call TRBD2 (5 bases). V was pared by 6 bases and J by 0 bases, with 15 bases between. The CDR3 has 16 residues. Germline values: CDR1 MDHEN, CDR2 SYDVKM. In DNA form, the CDR3 reads TGTGCCAGCAGCCCTGCGCGGGTAGGAGCCAAAAACATTCAGTACTTC. Its protein is CASSPARVGAKNIQYF.

This clone came up a few times. The chain combines TRBV29-1 with TRBJ2-3, with D perhaps TRBD2 (7 bases). CDR1 is SQVTM, CDR2 ANQGSEA, per germline. The CDR3 spans 14 residues. V was clipped by 7 bases and J by 2 bases, with 16 bases between them. CDR3 sequence: CSGRGRGATDTQYF. The CDR3 region has the DNA TGCAGCGGCCGGGGCCGGGGGGCCACAGATACGCAGTATTTT.

The rearrangement joins TRBV6-4 to TRBJ1-1; TRBD1 agrees at 12 bases. The CDR3 extends over 16 amino acids. The junction had 5 bases not matched to a gene; V was cut back by 6 bases and J by 0 bases. The germline V gene has CDR1 MRHNA and CDR2 SNTAGT. CDR3: CASRMGQGALNTEAFF. CDR3 DNA: TGTGCCAGCAGGATGGGACAGGGGGCCCTGAACACTGAAGCTTTCTTT.

The chain joins TRBV5-1 to TRBJ2-1; 9 bases fit TRBD1. The CDR3 consists of 15 residues. V lost 0 bases, J lost 5 bases, and 3 bases stayed unmatched. Looked up from germline, CDR1 is SGHRS and CDR2 is YFSETQ. The CDR3, as DNA: TGCGCCAGCAGCTTGGCAGGACAGGGGAACAATGAGCAGTTCTTC. Translation: CASSLAGQGNNEQFF.

This sequence joins TRBV27 and TRBJ2-7, with 7 bases that match TRBD1. V shed 3 bases, J shed 4 bases, and the junction held 9 bases outside the gene matches. The CDR3 consists of 15 residues. The germline gives CDR1 MNHEY, CDR2 SMNVEV (reference sequence). CDR3 in amino acids: CASSFSTGISYEQYF. The CDR3 DNA sequence: TGTGCCAGCAGTTTCTCGACAGGGATTAGTTACGAGCAGTACTTC.

V and J are TRBV27 and TRBJ1-5, with D unclear. Trimming left V 5 bases short and J 1 base short, with 6 bases between. Germline loops: CDR1 MNHEY, CDR2 SMNVEV (reference sequence). The length of the CDR3 is 13 residues. The CDR3: CASSTSSNQPQHF. The CDR3 nucleotides read TGTGCCAGCAGTACATCAAGCAATCAGCCCCAGCATTTT.